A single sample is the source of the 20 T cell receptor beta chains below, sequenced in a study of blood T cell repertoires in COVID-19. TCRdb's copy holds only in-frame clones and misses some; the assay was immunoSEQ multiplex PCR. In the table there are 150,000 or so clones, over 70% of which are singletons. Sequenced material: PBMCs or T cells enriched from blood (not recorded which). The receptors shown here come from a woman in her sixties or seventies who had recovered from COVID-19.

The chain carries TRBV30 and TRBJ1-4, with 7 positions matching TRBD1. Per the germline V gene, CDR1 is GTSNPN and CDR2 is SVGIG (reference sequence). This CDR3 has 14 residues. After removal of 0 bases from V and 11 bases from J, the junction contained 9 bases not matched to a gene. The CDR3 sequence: CAWSVRGPGGKLFF. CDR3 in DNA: TGTGCCTGGAGTGTAAGGGGCCCAGGGGGGAAACTGTTTTTT.

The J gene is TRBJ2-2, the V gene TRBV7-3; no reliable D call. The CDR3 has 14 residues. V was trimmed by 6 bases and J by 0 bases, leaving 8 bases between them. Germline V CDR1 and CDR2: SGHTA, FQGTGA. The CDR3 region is CASSPDSNTGELFF. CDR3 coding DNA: TGTGCCAGCAGTCCCGACTCGAACACCGGGGAGCTGTTTTTT.

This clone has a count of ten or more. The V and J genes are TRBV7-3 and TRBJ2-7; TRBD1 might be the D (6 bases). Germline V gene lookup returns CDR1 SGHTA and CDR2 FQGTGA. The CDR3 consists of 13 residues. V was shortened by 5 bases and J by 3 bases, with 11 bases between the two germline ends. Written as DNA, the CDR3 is TGTGCCAGCAGCCTCCTAGGGGGCTACGAGCAGTACTTC. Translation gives CASSLLGGYEQYF. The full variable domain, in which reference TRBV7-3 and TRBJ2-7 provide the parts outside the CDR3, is GAGVSQTPSNKVTEKGKYVELRCDPISGHTALYWYRQSLGQGPEFLIYFQGTGAADDSGLPNDRFFAVRPEGSVSTLKIQRTERGDSAVYLCASSLLGGYEQYFGPGTRLTVT.

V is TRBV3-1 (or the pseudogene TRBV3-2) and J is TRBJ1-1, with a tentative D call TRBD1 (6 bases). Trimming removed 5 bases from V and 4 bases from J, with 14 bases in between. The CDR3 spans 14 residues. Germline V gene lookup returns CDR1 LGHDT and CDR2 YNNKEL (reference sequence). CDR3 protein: CASSALGALTEAFF. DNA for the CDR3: TGTGCCAGCAGCGCATTGGGGGCTCTCACTGAAGCTTTCTTT.

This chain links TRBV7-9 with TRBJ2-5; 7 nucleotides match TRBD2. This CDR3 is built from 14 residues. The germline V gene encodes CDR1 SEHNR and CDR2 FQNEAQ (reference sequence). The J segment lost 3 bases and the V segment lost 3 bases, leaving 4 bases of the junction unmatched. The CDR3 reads CASSFFGTKETQYF. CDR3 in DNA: TGTGCCAGCAGCTTCTTTGGGACTAAAGAGACCCAGTACTTC. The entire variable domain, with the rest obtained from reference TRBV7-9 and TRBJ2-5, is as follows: DTGVSQNPRHKITKRGQNVTFRCDPISEHNRLYWYRQTLGQGPEFLTYFQNEAQLEKSRLLSDRFSAERPKGSFSTLEIQRTEQGDSAMYLCASSFFGTKETQYFGPGTRLLVL.

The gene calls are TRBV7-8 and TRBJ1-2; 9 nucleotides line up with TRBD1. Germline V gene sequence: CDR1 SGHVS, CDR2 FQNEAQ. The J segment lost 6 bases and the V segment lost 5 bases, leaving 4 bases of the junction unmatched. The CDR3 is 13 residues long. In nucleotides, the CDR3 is TGTGCCAGCAGCGTAAGGACAGGGGATGGCTACACCTTC. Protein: CASSVRTGDGYTF.

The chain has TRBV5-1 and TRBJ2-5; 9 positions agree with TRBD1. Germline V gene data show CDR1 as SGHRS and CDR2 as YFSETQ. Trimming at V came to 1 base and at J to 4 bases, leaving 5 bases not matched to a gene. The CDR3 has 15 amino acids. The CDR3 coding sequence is TGCGCCAGCAGCTTGTCCCCGACAGGGGGAGAGACCCAGTACTTC. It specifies CASSLSPTGGETQYF.

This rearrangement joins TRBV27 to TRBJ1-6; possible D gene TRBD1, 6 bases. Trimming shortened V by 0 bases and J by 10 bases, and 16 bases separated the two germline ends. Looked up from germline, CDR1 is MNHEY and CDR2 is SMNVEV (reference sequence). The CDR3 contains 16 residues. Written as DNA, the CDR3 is TGTGCCAGCAGTTTATCGGGTGCAGGGGTTGGATCACCCCTCCACTTT. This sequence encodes CASSLSGAGVGSPLHF.

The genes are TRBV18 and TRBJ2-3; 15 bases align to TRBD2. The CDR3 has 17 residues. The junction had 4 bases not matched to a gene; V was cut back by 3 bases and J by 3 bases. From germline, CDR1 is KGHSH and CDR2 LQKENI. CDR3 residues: CASSPPGLAGGTDTQYF. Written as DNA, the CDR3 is TGTGCCAGCTCACCTCCTGGACTAGCGGGGGGGACAGATACGCAGTATTTT. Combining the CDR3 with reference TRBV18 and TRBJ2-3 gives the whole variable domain NAGVMQNPRHLVRRRGQEARLRCSPMKGHSHVYWYRQLPEEGLKFMVYLQKENIIDESGMPKERFSAEFPKEGPSILRIQQVVRGDSAAYFCASSPPGLAGGTDTQYFGPGTRLTVL.

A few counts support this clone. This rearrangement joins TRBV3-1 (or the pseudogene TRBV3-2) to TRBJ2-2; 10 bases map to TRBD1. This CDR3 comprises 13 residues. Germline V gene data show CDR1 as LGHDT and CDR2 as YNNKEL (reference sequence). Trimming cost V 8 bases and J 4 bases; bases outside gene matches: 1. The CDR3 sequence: CASRDRGTGELFF. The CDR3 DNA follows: TGTGCCAGCCGGGACAGGGGCACCGGGGAGCTGTTTTTT.

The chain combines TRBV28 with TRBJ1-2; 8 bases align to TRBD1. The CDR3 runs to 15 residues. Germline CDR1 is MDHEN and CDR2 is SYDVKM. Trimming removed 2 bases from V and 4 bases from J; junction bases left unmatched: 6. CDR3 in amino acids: CASSLGRGPTYGYTF. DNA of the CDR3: TGTGCCAGCAGTTTAGGCAGGGGGCCTACCTATGGCTACACCTTC.

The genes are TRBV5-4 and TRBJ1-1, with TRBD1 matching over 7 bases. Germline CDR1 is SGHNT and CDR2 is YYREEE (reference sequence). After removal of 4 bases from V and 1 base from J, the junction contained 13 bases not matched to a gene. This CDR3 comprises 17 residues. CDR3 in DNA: TGTGCCAGCAGCGGGAGAACCCTCGGGACAGCGAACACTGAAGCTTTCTTT. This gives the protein CASSGRTLGTANTEAFF.

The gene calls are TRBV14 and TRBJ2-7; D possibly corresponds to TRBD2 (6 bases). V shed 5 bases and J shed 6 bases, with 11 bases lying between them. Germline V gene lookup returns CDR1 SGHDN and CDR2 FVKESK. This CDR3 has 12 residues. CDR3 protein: CASSAWGGEQYF. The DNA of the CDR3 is TGTGCCAGCAGCGCCTGGGGAGGCGAGCAGTACTTC.

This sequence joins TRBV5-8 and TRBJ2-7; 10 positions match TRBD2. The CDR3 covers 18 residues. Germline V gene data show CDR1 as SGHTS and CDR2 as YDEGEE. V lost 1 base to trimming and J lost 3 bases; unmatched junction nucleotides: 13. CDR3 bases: TGTGCCAGCAGCTTGTTTCTAGCGGGAGACGAGCCCCGCTACGAGCAGTACTTC. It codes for CASSLFLAGDEPRYEQYF.

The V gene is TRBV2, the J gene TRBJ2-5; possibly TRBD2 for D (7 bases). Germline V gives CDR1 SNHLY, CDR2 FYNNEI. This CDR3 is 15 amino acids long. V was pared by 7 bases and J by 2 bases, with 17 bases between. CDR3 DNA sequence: TGTGCCAGCACCGGGGGGCCCGGAGGGCAAGAGACCCAGTACTTC. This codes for CASTGGPGGQETQYF. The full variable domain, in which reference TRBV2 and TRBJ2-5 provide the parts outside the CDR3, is EPEVTQTPSHQVTQMGQEVILRCVPISNHLYFYWYRQILGQKVEFLVSFYNNEISEKSEIFDDQFSVERPDGSNFTLKIRSTKLEDSAMYFCASTGGPGGQETQYFGPGTRLLVL.

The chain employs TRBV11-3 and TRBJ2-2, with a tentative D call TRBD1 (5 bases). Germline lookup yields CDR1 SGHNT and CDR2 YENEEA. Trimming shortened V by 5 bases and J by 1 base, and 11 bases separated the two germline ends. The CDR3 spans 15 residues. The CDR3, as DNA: TGTGCCAGCAGCCCACCTGGACAGAACACCGGGGAGCTGTTTTTT. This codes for CASSPPGQNTGELFF.

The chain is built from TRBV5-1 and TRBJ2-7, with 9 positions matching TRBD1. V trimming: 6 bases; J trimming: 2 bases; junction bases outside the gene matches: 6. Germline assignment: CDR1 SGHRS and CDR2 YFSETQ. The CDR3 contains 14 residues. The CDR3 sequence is CASTLTGGTYEQYF. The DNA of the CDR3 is TGCGCCAGCACACTGACAGGGGGTACCTACGAGCAGTACTTC.

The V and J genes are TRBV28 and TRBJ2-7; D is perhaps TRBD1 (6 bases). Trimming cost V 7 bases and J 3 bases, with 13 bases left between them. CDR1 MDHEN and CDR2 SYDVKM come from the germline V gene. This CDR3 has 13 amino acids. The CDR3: CASTPGQNYEQYF. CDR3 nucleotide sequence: TGTGCCAGCACACCGGGACAAAACTACGAGCAGTACTTC.

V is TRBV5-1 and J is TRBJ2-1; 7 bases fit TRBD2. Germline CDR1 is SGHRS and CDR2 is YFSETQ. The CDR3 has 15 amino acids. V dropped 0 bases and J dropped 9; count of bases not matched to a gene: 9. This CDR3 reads CASSLAVAGEFEQFF. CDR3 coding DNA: TGCGCCAGCAGCTTGGCCGTGGCGGGAGAGTTTGAGCAGTTCTTC.

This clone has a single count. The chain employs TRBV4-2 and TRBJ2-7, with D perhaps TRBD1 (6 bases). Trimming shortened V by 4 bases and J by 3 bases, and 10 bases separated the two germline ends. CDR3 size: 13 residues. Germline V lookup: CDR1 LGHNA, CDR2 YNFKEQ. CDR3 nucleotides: TGTGCCAGCAGCCCCACAGGGAGCTACGAGCAGTACTTC. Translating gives CASSPTGSYEQYF.